This entry describes one T cell receptor beta chain. The antigen is not known. The sample originates from a study of T cell responses to AZD1222 COVID-19 vaccine. General study results and limits: Donors skewed white British and female; clonal diversity was possibly underestimated.

Germline CDR1 is MDHEN and CDR2 is SYDVKM. The V gene lost 0 bases and the J gene lost 4 bases, with 6 bases spanning the gap. CDR3 length: 14 amino acids. Some clones are missing from TCRdb's copy, which holds only in-frame ones; the method was immunoSEQ multiplex PCR. Of 90,000 to 150,000 clones in the sample, 92% were seen once. The chain links TRBV28 to TRBJ1-4; no clear D. The receptor was isolated from an adult who received the AZD1222 COVID-19 vaccine. Sample: peripheral blood, taken 28 days after the second AZD1222 dose. CDR3 in amino acids: CASSLWSHNEKLFF. In DNA form, the CDR3 reads TGTGCCAGCAGTTTATGGTCTCATAATGAAAAACTGTTTTTT.